Listed here are 20 T cell receptor beta chains from one sample, sequenced in a study of T-cell memory formation after mild COVID-19. TCRdb itself ran the 5' RACE reads through MiXCR, one entry per CDR3 protein. The table lists about 470,000 distinct CDR3 sequences, 18% of them singletons. The sample taken for sequencing was PBMCs or a T cell subset sorted from them (not recorded which). These receptors were obtained from an adult woman who had mild COVID-19 (a few samples of this study predate the infection). Cell type and time point are not known.

This clonotype was found a few times. The chain employs TRBV9 and TRBJ2-2; the D is unclear. The CDR3 is made up of 16 amino acids. Germline CDR1 is SGDLS and CDR2 is YYNGEE. Trimming shortened V by 4 bases and J by 0 bases, and 13 bases separated the two germline ends. The CDR3 loop is CASSPFRVANTGELFF. As DNA, the CDR3 is TGTGCCAGCAGCCCTTTCCGTGTCGCGAACACCGGGGAGCTGTTTTTT.

J is TRBJ2-5 and V is TRBV18, with D hard to call. Trimming pared 0 bases from V and 4 bases from J, leaving 6 bases between. The CDR3 contains 13 residues. The germline gives CDR1 KGHSH, CDR2 LQKENI. The CDR3 protein is CASSPPMGETQYF. DNA for the CDR3: TGTGCCAGCTCACCACCGATGGGAGAGACCCAGTACTTC.

This clonotype was found a few times. J is TRBJ1-1 and V is TRBV14; D is possibly TRBD1 (5 bases). The V end lost 0 bases, the J end lost 1 base, and 12 bases lay between the germline ends. Germline loops: CDR1 SGHDN, CDR2 FVKESK. The CDR3 is 16 amino acids. CDR3 bases: TGTGCCAGCAGCCAAGATCTAGGGGAGGGGAACACTGAAGCTTTCTTT. As protein: CASSQDLGEGNTEAFF.

This clonotype came up a few times. This chain links TRBV12-3 or TRBV12-4 with TRBJ2-3, with a tentative D call TRBD2 (6 bases). The CDR3 has 15 residues. V was shortened by 10 bases and J by 0 bases, with 17 bases between the two germline ends. The CDR3 loop reads CAIRIPGLSTDTQYF. The CDR3 DNA sequence: TGTGCCATCAGGATTCCGGGACTTAGCACAGATACGCAGTATTTT.

The V and J genes are TRBV6-5 and TRBJ2-3; D is unclear. Per germline, CDR1 MNHEY and CDR2 SVGAGI. Trimming cost V 8 bases and J 2 bases, with 20 bases left between them. This CDR3 contains 16 residues. CDR3 sequence reads: CASSAGATDPTDTQYF. The CDR3 DNA sequence: TGTGCCAGCTCTGCCGGCGCGACCGACCCCACAGATACGCAGTATTTT.

The rearrangement joins TRBV7-2 to TRBJ2-3; 12 bases agree with TRBD2. The CDR3 runs 17 residues. V trimming: 5 bases; J trimming: 6 bases; junction bases outside the gene matches: 12. CDR1 is SGHTA and CDR2 is FQGNSA in the germline V gene. The CDR3 loop reads CASSASGLAGPADTQYF. CDR3 in DNA: TGTGCCAGCAGCGCCTCGGGACTAGCGGGCCCCGCGGATACGCAGTATTTT.

Many counts were recorded for this clonotype. This rearrangement joins TRBV2 to TRBJ2-7, with D perhaps matching TRBD1 or TRBD2 (5 bases each). The CDR3 is made up of 14 amino acids. Per germline, CDR1 SNHLY and CDR2 FYNNEI. Trimming stripped 4 bases from V and 4 bases from J, with 14 bases between. The CDR3 spells CASSGGKSGYEQYF. Written as DNA, the CDR3 is TGTGCCAGCAGTGGGGGGAAAAGTGGGTACGAGCAGTACTTC.

The V and J genes are TRBV18 and TRBJ2-7, with D tentatively TRBD1 or TRBD2 (5 bases each). The germline V gene has CDR1 KGHSH and CDR2 LQKENI. Trimming removed 5 bases at V and 7 bases at J, with 33 bases between. The CDR3 is 19 amino acids. CDR3 in DNA: TGTGCCAGCTCATCGCCAGTTACTGGAACCGGGACCTCAACGGGGGAGCAGTACTTC. Translated: CASSSPVTGTGTSTGEQYF.

The V gene is TRBV6-5, the J gene TRBJ1-4; D may be TRBD1 (5 bases). The CDR3 has 13 residues. CDR1 is MNHEY and CDR2 is SVGAGI in the germline V gene. V was clipped by 2 bases and J by 10 bases, with 11 bases between them. The CDR3 DNA is TGTGCCAGCAGTTACCCGAGGGGTGGAAAACTGTTTTTT. Amino acid sequence: CASSYPRGGKLFF.

The chain employs TRBV29-1 and TRBJ2-7; tentatively, D is TRBD1 (6 bases). Germline CDR1 and CDR2: SQVTM and ANQGSEA. This CDR3 comprises 11 residues. Trimming shortened V by 7 bases and J by 4 bases, and 11 bases separated the two germline ends. CDR3 loop: CSAGTYYEQYF. CDR3 in DNA: TGCAGCGCCGGGACATATTACGAGCAGTACTTC.

V gene TRBV5-1 combines with J gene TRBJ2-5; D is possibly TRBD2 (6 bases). V was clipped by 4 bases and J by 4 bases, with 14 bases between them. The CDR3 has 14 amino acids. Germline lookup yields CDR1 SGHRS and CDR2 YFSETQ. Here the CDR3 DNA reads TGCGCCAGCAGCACCGGGGGTGTTCCAGAGACCCAGTACTTC. It encodes CASSTGGVPETQYF.

The chain uses TRBV6-5 and TRBJ1-1; D is possibly TRBD1 (6 bases). The CDR3 has 15 amino acids. The ends were cut back, 0 bases at V and 0 bases at J, with 8 bases in the middle. Per the germline V gene, CDR1 is MNHEY and CDR2 is SVGAGI. CDR3 coding DNA: TGTGCCAGCAGTTACTCTTGGACAGTGAACACTGAAGCTTTCTTT. Its protein product is CASSYSWTVNTEAFF.

There are a few counts of this clonotype. The chain is built from TRBV5-5 and TRBJ1-1; D is unclear. V shed 7 bases and J shed 10 bases, with 26 bases lying between them. The CDR3 is 15 amino acids. Germline V gene lookup returns CDR1 SGHKS and CDR2 YYEKEE (reference sequence). The CDR3 coding sequence is TGTGCCAGCCGCGAAGACGGCCGACGATCCCTTGGAGCTTTCTTT. Its translation: CASREDGRRSLGAFF.

The chain employs TRBV6-9 and TRBJ2-7; no definite D call. The germline gives CDR1 MNHGY, CDR2 SVAAGI. Trimming cost V 6 bases and J 0 bases, with 12 bases left between them. The CDR3 runs to 14 residues. CDR3 sequence (DNA): TGTGCCAGCAGGCCGGGTTTCCACTCCTACGAGCAGTACTTC. It codes for CASRPGFHSYEQYF.

This clonotype was observed a handful of times. The V gene is TRBV24-1, the J gene TRBJ2-1; tentatively, D is TRBD1 or TRBD2 (5 bases each). The germline V gene encodes CDR1 KGHDR and CDR2 SFDVKD. Trimming left V 3 bases short and J 3 bases short, with 17 bases between. The CDR3 sequence is 17 residues long. CDR3 sequence: CATSDTPGTDFYNEQFF. Written as DNA, the CDR3 is TGTGCCACCAGTGATACTCCCGGGACCGACTTCTACAATGAGCAGTTCTTC.

This clonotype was seen a few times. This chain uses TRBV5-1 with TRBJ1-4, with D tentatively TRBD1 (5 bases). The CDR3 is 14 amino acids. Trimming removed 2 bases at V and 8 bases at J, with 13 bases between. Germline CDR1 is SGHRS and CDR2 is YFSETQ. The CDR3 protein is CASSFGTGGEKLFF. Written as DNA, the CDR3 is TGCGCCAGCAGCTTTGGGACGGGAGGCGAAAAACTGTTTTTT.

In this sample, this clonotype turned up a few times. This rearrangement joins TRBV7-9 to TRBJ1-1; D call uncertain. The CDR3 consists of 14 residues. Per the germline V gene, CDR1 is SEHNR and CDR2 is FQNEAQ (reference sequence). Trimming removed 8 bases at V and 3 bases at J, with 16 bases between. The CDR3 nucleotides read TGTGCCAGCGGACCCTTAACAGTTCACACTGAAGCTTTCTTT. It codes for CASGPLTVHTEAFF. Full variable domain (missing parts from reference TRBV7-9 and TRBJ1-1): DTGVSQNPRHKITKRGQNVTFRCDPISEHNRLYWYRQTLGQGPEFLTYFQNEAQLEKSRLLSDRFSAERPKGSFSTLEIQRTEQGDSAMYLCASGPLTVHTEAFFGQGTRLTVV.

The chain joins TRBV7-2 to TRBJ2-2, with D hard to call. Per germline, CDR1 SGHTA and CDR2 FQGNSA. The V end was cut by 2 bases, the J end by 0 bases, with 10 bases between. The CDR3 contains 16 residues. The CDR3 here is CASSLLAVPNTGELFF. The DNA for the CDR3 is TGTGCCAGCAGCTTACTGGCGGTCCCGAACACCGGGGAGCTGTTTTTT.

The rearrangement joins TRBV18 to TRBJ2-3; possibly TRBD2 for D (5 bases). The germline gives CDR1 KGHSH, CDR2 LQKENI. Trimming removed 0 bases at V and 1 base at J, with 11 bases between. This CDR3 comprises 16 residues. The CDR3 loop is CASSPPSAVRTDTQYF. CDR3 sequence (DNA): TGTGCCAGCTCACCACCATCAGCGGTTCGCACAGATACGCAGTATTTT.

The sample holds many counts of this clonotype. The chain combines TRBV3-1 with TRBJ2-6; D call uncertain. The CDR3 spans 16 residues. Trimming removed 1 base at V and 0 bases at J, with 7 bases between. CDR1 LGHDT and CDR2 YNNKEL come from the germline V gene (reference sequence). The CDR3 reads CASSQVVGSGANVLTF. CDR3 coding DNA: TGTGCCAGCAGCCAAGTCGTAGGCTCTGGGGCCAACGTCCTGACTTTC. Full variable domain (rest looked up from reference TRBV3-1 and TRBJ2-6): DTAVSQTPKYLVTQMGNDKSIKCEQNLGHDTMYWYKQDSKKFLKIMFSYNNKELIINETVPNRFSPKSPDKAHLNLHINSLELGDSAVYFCASSQVVGSGANVLTFGAGSRLTVL.